One T cell receptor (beta chain) is described in this entry. This sample is part of a study of TIL therapy for anti-PD-1-resistant metastatic lung cancer. At the level of the study: Tumors carried a median about 1.6 non-synonymous mutations per megabase.

V was clipped by 6 bases and J by 3 bases; unmatched bases: 6. This CDR3 spans 15 amino acids. The germline CDR1 and CDR2 sequences are MNHEY and SVGAGI. Time point noted: pre-treatment sample, taken before nivolumab and TIL therapy. This was the immunoSEQ v3 assay. Clones were read by immunoSEQ multiplex PCR, and TCRdb kept only the in-frame ones, dropping some. Of 30,000 to 45,000 clones in the sample, roughly 80% are singletons; the top ten hold approximately 6%. The clonotype originates from a person aged 25 to 85 with non-small cell lung cancer. The rearrangement links TRBV6-5 to TRBJ2-1; 9 bases line up with TRBD2. The sequences come from blood, collected at baseline. The DNA for the CDR3 is TGTGCCAGCAGCCGTAGCGGGGGTTTCTACAATGAGCAGTTCTTC. Translation: CASSRSGGFYNEQFF.